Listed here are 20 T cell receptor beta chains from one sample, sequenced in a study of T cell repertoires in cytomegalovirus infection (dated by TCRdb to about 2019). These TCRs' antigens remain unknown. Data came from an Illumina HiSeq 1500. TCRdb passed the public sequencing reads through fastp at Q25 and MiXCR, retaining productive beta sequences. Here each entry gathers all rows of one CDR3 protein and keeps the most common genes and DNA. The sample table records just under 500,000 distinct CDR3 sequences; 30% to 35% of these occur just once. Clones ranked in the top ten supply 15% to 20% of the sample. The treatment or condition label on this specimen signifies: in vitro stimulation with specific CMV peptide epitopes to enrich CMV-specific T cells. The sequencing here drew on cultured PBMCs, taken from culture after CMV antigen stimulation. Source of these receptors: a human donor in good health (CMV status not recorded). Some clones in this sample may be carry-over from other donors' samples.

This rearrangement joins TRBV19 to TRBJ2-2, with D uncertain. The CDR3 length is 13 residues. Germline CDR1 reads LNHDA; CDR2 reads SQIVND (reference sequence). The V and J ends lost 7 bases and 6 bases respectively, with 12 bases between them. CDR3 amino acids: CASTTTQSGELFF. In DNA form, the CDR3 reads TGTGCCAGTACTACCACGCAGTCCGGGGAGCTGTTTTTT.

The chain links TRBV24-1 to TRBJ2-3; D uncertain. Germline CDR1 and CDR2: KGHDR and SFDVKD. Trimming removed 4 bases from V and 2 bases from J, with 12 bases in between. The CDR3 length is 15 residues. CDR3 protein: CATSESQGLTDTQYF. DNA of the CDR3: TGTGCCACCAGTGAGAGTCAAGGCCTCACAGATACGCAGTATTTT.

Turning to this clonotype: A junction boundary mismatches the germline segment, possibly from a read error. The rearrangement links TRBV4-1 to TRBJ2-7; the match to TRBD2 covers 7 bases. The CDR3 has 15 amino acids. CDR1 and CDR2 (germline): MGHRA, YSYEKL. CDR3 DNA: TGTGCCAGCAGCCAACAAGTCGGGGAGGGCTACGAGCAGTACTTC. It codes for CASSQQVGEGYEQYF.

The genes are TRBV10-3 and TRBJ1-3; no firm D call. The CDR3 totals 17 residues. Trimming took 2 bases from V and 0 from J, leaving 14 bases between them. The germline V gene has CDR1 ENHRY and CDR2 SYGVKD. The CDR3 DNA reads TGTGCCATCAGTGAGGATTCGGTAGGAAGCTCTGGAAACACCATATATTTT. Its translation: CAISEDSVGSSGNTIYF.

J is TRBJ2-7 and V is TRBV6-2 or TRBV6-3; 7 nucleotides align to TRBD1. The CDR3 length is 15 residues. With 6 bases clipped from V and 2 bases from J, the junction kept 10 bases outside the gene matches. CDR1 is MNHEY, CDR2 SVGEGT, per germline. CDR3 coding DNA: TGTGCCAGCAGCACACACGGACAGGAGGCCTACGAGCAGTACTTC. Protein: CASSTHGQEAYEQYF.

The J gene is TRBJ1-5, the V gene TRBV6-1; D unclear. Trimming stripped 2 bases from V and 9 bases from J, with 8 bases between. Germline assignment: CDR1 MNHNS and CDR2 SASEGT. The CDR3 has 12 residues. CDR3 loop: CASSEFPLPQHF. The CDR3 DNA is TGTGCCAGCAGTGAATTCCCGCTGCCCCAGCATTTT.

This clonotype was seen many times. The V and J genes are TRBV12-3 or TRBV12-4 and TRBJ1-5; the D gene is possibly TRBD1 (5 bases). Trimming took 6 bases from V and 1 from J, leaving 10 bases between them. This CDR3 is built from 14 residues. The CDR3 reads CASSFRQSNQPQHF. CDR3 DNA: TGTGCCAGCAGCTTTCGACAGAGCAATCAGCCCCAGCATTTT.

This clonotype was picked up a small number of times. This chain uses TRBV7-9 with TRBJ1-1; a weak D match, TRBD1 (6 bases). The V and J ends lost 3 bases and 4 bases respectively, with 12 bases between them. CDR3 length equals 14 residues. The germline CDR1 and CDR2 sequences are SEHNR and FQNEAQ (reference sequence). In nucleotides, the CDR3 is TGTGCCAGCAGCTTCCAGGGGAGTGGCACTGAAGCTTTCTTT. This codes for CASSFQGSGTEAFF.

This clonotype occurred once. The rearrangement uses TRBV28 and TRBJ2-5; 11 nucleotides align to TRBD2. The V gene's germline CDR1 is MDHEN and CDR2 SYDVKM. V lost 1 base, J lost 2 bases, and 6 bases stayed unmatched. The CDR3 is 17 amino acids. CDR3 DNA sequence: TGTGCCAGCAGTTTATACGGGACTAGCGGAGATCAAGAGACCCAGTACTTC. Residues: CASSLYGTSGDQETQYF.

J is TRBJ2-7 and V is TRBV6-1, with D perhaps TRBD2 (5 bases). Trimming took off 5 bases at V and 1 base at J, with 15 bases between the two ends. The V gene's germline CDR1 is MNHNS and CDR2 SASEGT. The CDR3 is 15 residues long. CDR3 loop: CASSYEGARSYEQYF. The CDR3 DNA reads TGTGCCAGCAGTTACGAGGGAGCTCGGTCCTACGAGCAGTACTTC.

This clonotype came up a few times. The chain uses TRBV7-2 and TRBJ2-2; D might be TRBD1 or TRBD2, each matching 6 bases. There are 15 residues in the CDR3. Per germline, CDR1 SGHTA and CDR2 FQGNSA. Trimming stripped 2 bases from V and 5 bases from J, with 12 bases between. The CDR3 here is CASSLHRAGTGELFF. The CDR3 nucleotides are TGTGCCAGCAGCTTACACAGGGCGGGGACCGGGGAGCTGTTTTTT.

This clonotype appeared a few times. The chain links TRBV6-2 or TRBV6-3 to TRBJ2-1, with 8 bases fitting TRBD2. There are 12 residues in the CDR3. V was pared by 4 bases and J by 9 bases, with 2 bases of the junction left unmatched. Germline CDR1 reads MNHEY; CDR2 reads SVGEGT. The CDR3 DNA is TGTGCCAGCAGTTCGACTAGCGTTGAGCAGTTCTTC. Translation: CASSSTSVEQFF.

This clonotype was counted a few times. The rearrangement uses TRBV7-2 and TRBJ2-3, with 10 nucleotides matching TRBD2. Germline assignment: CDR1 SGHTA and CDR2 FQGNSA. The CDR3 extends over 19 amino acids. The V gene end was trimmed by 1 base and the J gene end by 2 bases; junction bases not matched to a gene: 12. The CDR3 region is CASSLDYYSGRGVTDTQYF. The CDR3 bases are TGTGCCAGCAGCTTAGACTACTACAGCGGGAGGGGGGTCACAGATACGCAGTATTTT.

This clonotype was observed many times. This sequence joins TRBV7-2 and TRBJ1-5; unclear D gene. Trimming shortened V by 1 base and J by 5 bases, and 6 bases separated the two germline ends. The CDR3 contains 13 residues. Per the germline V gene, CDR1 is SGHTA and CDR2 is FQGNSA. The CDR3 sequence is CASSLEVYQPQHF. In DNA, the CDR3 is TGTGCCAGCAGCTTAGAGGTTTATCAGCCCCAGCATTTT.

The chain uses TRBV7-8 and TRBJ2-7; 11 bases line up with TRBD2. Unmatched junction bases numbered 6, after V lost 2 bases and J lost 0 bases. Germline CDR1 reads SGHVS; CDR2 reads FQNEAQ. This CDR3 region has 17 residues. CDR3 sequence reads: CASSLPSSGGTSYEQYF. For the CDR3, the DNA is TGTGCCAGCAGCTTACCGTCTAGCGGGGGGACCTCCTACGAGCAGTACTTC.

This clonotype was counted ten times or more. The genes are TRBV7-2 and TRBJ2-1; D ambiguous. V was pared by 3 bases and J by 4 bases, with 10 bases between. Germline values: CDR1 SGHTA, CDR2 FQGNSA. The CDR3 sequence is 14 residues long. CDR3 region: CASSLNEKYNEQFF. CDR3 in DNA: TGTGCCAGCAGCTTGAACGAAAAGTACAATGAGCAGTTCTTC.

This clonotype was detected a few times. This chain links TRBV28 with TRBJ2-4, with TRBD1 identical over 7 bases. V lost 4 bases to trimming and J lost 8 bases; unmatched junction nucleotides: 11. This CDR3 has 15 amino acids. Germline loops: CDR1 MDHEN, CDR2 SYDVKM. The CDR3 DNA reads TGTGCCAGCAGTTCATCCGACAGGGAAACAGACATTCAGTACTTC. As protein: CASSSSDRETDIQYF.

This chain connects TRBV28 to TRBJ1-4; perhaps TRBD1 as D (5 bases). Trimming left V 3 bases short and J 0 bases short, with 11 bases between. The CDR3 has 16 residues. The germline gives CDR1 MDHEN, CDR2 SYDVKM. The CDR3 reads CASSFPGRTTNEKLFF. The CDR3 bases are TGTGCCAGCAGTTTCCCAGGGAGAACAACTAATGAAAAACTGTTTTTT.

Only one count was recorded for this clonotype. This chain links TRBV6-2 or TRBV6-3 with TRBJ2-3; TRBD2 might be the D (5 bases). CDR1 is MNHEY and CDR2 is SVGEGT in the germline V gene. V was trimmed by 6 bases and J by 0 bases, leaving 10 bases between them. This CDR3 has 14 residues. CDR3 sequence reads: CASRGRTSTDTQYF. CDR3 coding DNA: TGTGCCAGCAGGGGCAGGACTAGCACAGATACGCAGTATTTT.

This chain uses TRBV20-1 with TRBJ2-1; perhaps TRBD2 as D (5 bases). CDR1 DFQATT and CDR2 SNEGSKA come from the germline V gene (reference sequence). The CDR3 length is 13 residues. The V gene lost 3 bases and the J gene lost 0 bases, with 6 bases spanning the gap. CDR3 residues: CSARAGSYNEQFF. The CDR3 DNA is TGCAGTGCTAGGGCGGGCTCCTACAATGAGCAGTTCTTC.